This TCR beta chain is from a study of PD-1 blockade in classical Hodgkin lymphoma. Study findings and constraints: CD8+ TCR diversity did not rise significantly by C4D1, unlike CD4+. Nivolumab initiation under 1 year post-ASCT meant exclusion. Relative to healthy donors, newly diagnosed patients reportedly had lower baseline TCR diversity, which was reported as lower still in relapsed/refractory patients.

The method was immunoSEQ multiplex PCR; TCRdb's version includes in-frame clones alone and lacks a portion of them. The profile covers 99,000 or so clones, with roughly nine tenths appearing a single time and over 15% taken by the ten largest. With respect to this clone: Its matching antigen is unknown.

As to time point: cycle 4 day 1 (C4D1), after six to seven weeks of nivolumab. After autologous stem cell transplantation all patients relapsed, and prior brentuximab vedotin exposure differed between cohorts. The CDR3 sequence is 15 residues long. The germline V gene encodes CDR1 SGHRS and CDR2 YFSETQ. The junction had 7 bases not matched to a gene; V was cut back by 6 bases and J by 4 bases. Sample: peripheral blood mononuclear cells (PBMCs), taken before the fourth cycle of nivolumab. The sequence was collected from a human donor with classical Hodgkin lymphoma. This chain connects TRBV5-1 to TRBJ2-3; TRBD1 agrees at 11 bases. The DNA of the CDR3 is TGCGCCAGCACCAGGACAGGGGGCCGGTCAGATACGCAGTATTTT. It yields the protein CASTRTGGRSDTQYF.